These 9 T cell receptor beta chains originate from one sample sequenced in a study of CD8 T cells in Susac syndrome. Reverse transcription of about 0.45 to 1 ug RNA was performed with random hexamers. A single record per CDR3 protein comes from TCRdb applying MiXCR to the immunoSEQ multiplex PCR reads. This sample has around 220,000 distinct CDR3 sequences, with 92% found just once. The sample was CD8+ T cells from PBMCs. All receptors come from a human donor with multiple sclerosis.

This chain joins TRBV7-8 and TRBJ1-1, with 9 bases identical to TRBD1. Looked up from germline, CDR1 is SGHVS and CDR2 is FQNEAQ. The ends lost 2 bases at V and 0 bases at J; junction bases unmatched: 10. The CDR3 length is 18 residues. CDR3 residues: CASSLPPSGQGLNTEAFF. CDR3 nucleotide sequence: TGTGCCAGCAGCTTACCCCCTAGTGGACAGGGGTTGAACACTGAAGCTTTCTTT.

The CDR3 loop is CSARERYGQINTEAFF. CDR3 DNA sequence: TGCAGTGCTAGGGAGCGATACGGTCAAATCAACACTGAAGCTTTCTTT. The chain carries TRBV20-1 and TRBJ1-1; D remains unclear. This CDR3 has 16 amino acids. CDR1 and CDR2 from the germline V gene are DFQATT and SNEGSKA (reference sequence). V was pared by 3 bases and J by 2 bases, with 19 bases between.

This chain uses TRBV12-3 or TRBV12-4 with TRBJ2-2; possibly TRBD1 for D (5 bases). Deletions cut 5 bases from V and 1 base from J, with 8 bases between. This CDR3 contains 14 residues. In DNA, the CDR3 is TGTGCCAGCAGTCCGACAGAGAACACCGGGGAGCTGTTTTTT. It yields the protein CASSPTENTGELFF.

V gene TRBV30 combines with J gene TRBJ2-1, with no clear D. The germline CDR1 and CDR2 sequences are GTSNPN and SVGIG (reference sequence). The CDR3 extends over 13 amino acids. V was shortened by 0 bases and J by 8 bases, with 11 bases between the two germline ends. The CDR3 loop reads CAWSVSIGDEQFF. The CDR3 nucleotides are TGTGCCTGGAGTGTAAGCATTGGTGATGAGCAGTTCTTC.

This chain uses TRBV10-2 with TRBJ2-5; D is uncertain. From germline, CDR1 is WSHSY and CDR2 SAAADI. With 0 bases removed from V and 13 bases from J, the gap between germline ends came to 21 bases. This CDR3 is 15 amino acids long. The CDR3 loop reads CASSESVADATSGYF. The CDR3, as DNA: TGCGCCAGCAGTGAGTCGGTCGCGGACGCAACGAGTGGGTACTTC.

This clonotype has only one observation. The chain couples TRBV5-4 to TRBJ2-1; a possible D gene is TRBD1 (5 bases). Trimming removed 1 base from V and 0 bases from J, with 14 bases in between. This CDR3 region has 17 residues. Germline CDR1 and CDR2: SGHNT and YYREEE (reference sequence). CDR3: CASSLTWGFSSYNEQFF. CDR3 DNA sequence: TGTGCCAGCAGCTTGACGTGGGGCTTCAGCTCCTACAATGAGCAGTTCTTC.

This chain's CDR3 is CASATEGTGELFF. The CDR3 region has the DNA TGTGCCAGTGCGACGGAGGGGACCGGGGAGCTGTTTTTT. J is TRBJ2-2 and V is TRBV19; tentative D call: TRBD2 (6 bases). The V and J ends lost 8 bases and 5 bases respectively, with 12 bases between them. Germline CDR1 is LNHDA and CDR2 is SQIVND (reference sequence). The CDR3 covers 13 residues.

The J gene is TRBJ1-2, the V gene TRBV3-1; possible D gene TRBD1, 5 bases. Germline-derived CDR1 and CDR2 are LGHDT and YNNKEL (reference sequence). V shed 1 base and J shed 5 bases, with 11 bases lying between them. The CDR3 runs 14 residues. The DNA for the CDR3 is TGTGCCAGCAGCCAAGTTGGGACCCCTTATGGCTACACCTTC. Residues: CASSQVGTPYGYTF. The full variable domain, with the rest looked up from reference TRBV3-1 and TRBJ1-2, is DTAVSQTPKYLVTQMGNDKSIKCEQNLGHDTMYWYKQDSKKFLKIMFSYNNKELIINETVPNRFSPKSPDKAHLNLHINSLELGDSAVYFCASSQVGTPYGYTFGSGTRLTVV.

This chain uses TRBV6-4 with TRBJ2-3; 10 nucleotides line up with TRBD2. With 5 bases clipped from V and 5 bases from J, the junction kept 7 bases outside the gene matches. Germline assignment: CDR1 MRHNA and CDR2 SNTAGT. The CDR3 is made up of 15 amino acids. The DNA of the CDR3 is TGTGCCAGCAGTACCTTAGCGGGGGGCCGAGATACGCAGTATTTT. Protein sequence: CASSTLAGGRDTQYF.